Reported below is one T cell receptor (beta chain). This table comes from immunoSEQ multiplex PCR, and its TCRdb copy is limited to in-frame clones, with some not included. The sample comprises about 130,000 clones, under 90% of which are singletons, and roughly 9.1% rests with the top ten. These data belong to a study of blood T cell repertoires in COVID-19. Deletions cut 3 bases from V and 8 bases from J, with 17 bases between. Germline V CDR1 and CDR2: LNHDA, SQIVND (reference sequence). The CDR3 contains 15 residues. The chain employs TRBV19 and TRBJ1-5; the D gene is possibly TRBD1 (5 bases). The sample was peripheral blood. This receptor was taken from a woman aged 55-69 years with active or convalescent COVID-19. CDR3 nucleotide sequence: TGTGCCAGTAGTATCGACAGATCTTCATTGGAGCCCCAGCATTTT. This sequence encodes CASSIDRSSLEPQHF.